This is a list of T cell receptor beta chains from one sample in a study of cytomegalovirus exposure and HLA in healthy donors. This table comes from immunoSEQ multiplex PCR, and its TCRdb copy is limited to in-frame clones, with some not included. The sample lists under 200,000 clones; roughly 80% were seen once. Sequenced input: PBMCs. These receptors were obtained from a woman younger than 45 in good health and CMV-seropositive. Each CDR3 is given with its conserved first and last residue. A D gene is named only where the DNA matches it firmly. Some rows mark clone size as missing; the rest say once, few, many or name a class of expanded clone.

.	TRBJ2-3	TRBD2	TRBV2	TGTGCCAACTCCGCGGGGGGGGCAGATACGCAGTATTTT	CANSAGGADTQYF
.	TRBJ2-7	.	TRBV4-2	TGTGCCAGCAGCCAAGATTTTGGGAGCTCCTACGAGCAGTACTTC	CASSQDFGSSYEQYF
.	TRBJ2-2	TRBD1	TRBV18	TGTGCCAGCTCAAAGGGACAGGTTACCGGGGAGCTGTTTTTT	CASSKGQVTGELFF
.	TRBJ2-3	TRBD1	TRBV6-6	TGTGCCAGCAGTGACCCGGGACAGACAACAGATACGCAGTATTTT	CASSDPGQTTDTQYF
.	TRBJ1-1	TRBD1	TRBV5-4	TGTGCCAGCAGCCAAAACAGGGGCGACACTGAAGCTTTCTTT	CASSQNRGDTEAFF
.	TRBJ2-7	.	TRBV7-6	TGTGCCAGCAGCTTAGACATGTACGAGCAGTACTTC	CASSLDMYEQYF
.	TRBJ2-7	.	TRBV9	TGTGCCAGCAGTACACCCGGGTACGAGCAGTACTTC	CASSTPGYEQYF
.	TRBJ1-3	.	TRBV2	TGTGCCAGCAGTGAGACAAGAAACACCATATATTTT	CASSETRNTIYF
.	TRBJ1-2	.	TRBV25-1	TGTGCCAGCAGTGATCGGACGGGGGGCGGAGGCTACACCTTC	CASSDRTGGGGYTF
.	TRBJ2-5	.	TRBV15	TGTGCCACCAGCAGAGAGCCGCAGTTCCAAGAGACCCAGTACTTC	CATSREPQFQETQYF
.	TRBJ2-1	TRBD1	TRBV6-5	TGTGCCAGCAGTTGGGACAGGGAAGGCTCCTACAATGAGCAGTTCTTC	CASSWDREGSYNEQFF
.	TRBJ2-3	TRBD2	TRBV5-1	TGCGCCAGCAGCTCTAGCGGGGGCACAGATACGCAGTATTTT	CASSSSGGTDTQYF
.	TRBJ2-5	.	TRBV6-6	TGTGCCAGCAGTTATAACAGGGATCAAGAGACCCAGTACTTC	CASSYNRDQETQYF
.	TRBJ1-4	TRBD1	TRBV7-9	TGTTCCAGCAGCCGCGACAGGGTTAATGAAAAACTGTTTTTT	CSSSRDRVNEKLFF
few	TRBJ2-1	TRBD2	TRBV19	TGTGCCAGTAGTATGATAGCGGGGGGTTCGGTCACCTGGGAGCAGTTCTTC	CASSMIAGGSVTWEQFF
.	TRBJ1-2	TRBD1	TRBV19	TGTGCCAGTAGTTCACAGGGGGCAGGTCGATATGGCTACACCTTC	CASSSQGAGRYGYTF
.	TRBJ2-5	.	TRBV30	TGTGCCTGGGACCCCACACAGAGCGGACAAGAGACCCAGTACTTC	CAWDPTQSGQETQYF
.	TRBJ2-5	.	TRBV5-1	TGCGCCAGCAGCTCGCCAAGCGGCGGCGAGACCCAGTACTTC	CASSSPSGGETQYF
.	TRBJ2-7	TRBD2	TRBV7-2	TGTGCCAGCAGCTTGGTCAGCGGGGGGGTGGGCGAGCAGTACTTC	CASSLVSGGVGEQYF
.	TRBJ1-1	.	TRBV6-1	TGTGCCAGCAGTAAACTAGGGTTTGAAGCTTTCTTT	CASSKLGFEAFF
.	TRBJ2-2	.	TRBV6-5	TGTGCCAGCAGTTACCGCGGGGTTAACACCGGGGAGCTGTTTTTT	CASSYRGVNTGELFF
.	TRBJ2-3	TRBD2	TRBV5-1	TGCGCCAGCAGCACCCCAGCGGGGGTAGATACGCAGTATTTT	CASSTPAGVDTQYF